Below, one TCR beta chain is given with its context. Antigen specificity is unknown. With 6 bases removed from V and 1 base from J, the gap between germline ends came to 6 bases. The germline V gene encodes CDR1 MNHNY and CDR2 SVGAGI (reference sequence). The CDR3 contains 12 residues. After CD4 positive bead selection, the CD4-negative fraction gave CD8 T cells. This sample is part of a study of naive and memory T cell subsets. Study-level points and caveats: TCR counts from RNA may reflect activation-linked expression changes. There was no ground truth to check naive and memory subset results.

Two oligonucleotides, mixed equimolar, formed the beta constant-region primer covering TRBC1 and TRBC2. Nested alpha and beta constant-region primers with the SP2 primer drove four PCR rounds on ligated cDNA. TCRdb ran MiXCR on the UMI-ligation and nested PCR reads and lists one entry per CDR3 protein. The sample records tens of thousands of distinct CDR3 sequences, around 20% being singletons. The TCR originated in a human donor in good health. The material sequenced was effector memory CD4+ T cells from blood. Subset here: effector memory, CD45RA- CD27-. This chain connects TRBV6-6 to TRBJ1-1; no definite D call. DNA of the CDR3: TGTGCCAGCAGCCGAACGAACACTGAAGCTTTCTTT. Translated, it gives CASSRTNTEAFF.